This T cell receptor (beta chain) was identified in a study of blood T cell repertoires in COVID-19. Unmatched junction bases numbered 15, after V lost 4 bases and J lost 5 bases. The length of the CDR3 is 18 residues. Germline-derived CDR1 and CDR2 are SGHTA and FQGNSA. Only in-frame clones appear in the TCRdb table, and some are missing; sequencing was by immunoSEQ multiplex PCR. The table has roughly 200,000 clones, approximately 94% seen once; the top ten hold 0.6% to 0.9%. The source of this sequence is a man aged 30 to 39 with COVID-19, enrolled during active disease. The gene calls are TRBV7-2 and TRBJ2-5; 11 bases are shared with TRBD2. The sample taken for sequencing was peripheral blood. In nucleotides, the CDR3 is TGTGCCAGCAGCTCCACAACACTAGCGGGGGCCTCGGGTGAGACCCAGTACTTC. Translation gives CASSSTTLAGASGETQYF.